This T cell receptor (beta chain) was found in a study of blood T cell repertoires in COVID-19. Assay used: immunoSEQ multiplex PCR; TCRdb lists only in-frame clones, some missing. The sample contains 210,000 or so clones, around 80% of which appear only once. Germline V gene sequence: CDR1 SNHLY, CDR2 FYNNEI. Trimming cost V 7 bases and J 7 bases, with 14 bases left between them. This CDR3 is built from 14 residues. The sequence was obtained from a woman aged 35 to 49 with acute COVID-19. The sequenced material came from PBMCs or T cells enriched from blood (not recorded which). This chain joins TRBV2 and TRBJ1-6; D is unresolved. CDR3: CASIGPAPNSPLHF. CDR3 DNA sequence: TGTGCCAGCATTGGTCCAGCGCCAAATTCACCCCTCCACTTT.